These 10 T cell receptor beta chains originate from one sample sequenced in a study of cytomegalovirus exposure and HLA in healthy donors. Primers: 60 Vbeta forward and 13 Jbeta reverse. Sequencing was performed with immunoSEQ multiplex PCR; in TCRdb, only in-frame clones are kept and a portion is missing. The table has 150,000 to 200,000 clones, about 84% seen once. Sequenced material: PBMCs. Receptors were obtained from a man younger than 35 in good health and CMV-seronegative.

This rearrangement joins TRBV28 to TRBJ2-7, with D perhaps TRBD2 (5 bases). The germline gives CDR1 MDHEN, CDR2 SYDVKM. This CDR3 spans 14 amino acids. V gave up 5 bases and J gave up 5 bases, with 16 bases separating them. This CDR3 is CASSQPSGGDEQYF. Here the CDR3 DNA reads TGTGCCAGCAGTCAACCATCCGGAGGCGACGAGCAGTACTTC. The entire variable domain, with the rest obtained from reference TRBV28 and TRBJ2-7, is as follows: DVKVTQSSRYLVKRTGEKVFLECVQDMDHENMFWYRQDPGLGLRLIYFSYDVKMKEKGDIPEGYSVSREKKERFSLILESASTNQTSMYLCASSQPSGGDEQYFGPGTRLTVT.

The gene calls are TRBV5-1 and TRBJ2-5, with D uncertain. From germline, CDR1 is SGHRS and CDR2 YFSETQ. This CDR3 is 14 amino acids long. The ends were cut back, 4 bases at V and 3 bases at J, with 13 bases in the middle. The DNA of the CDR3 is TGCGCCAGCAGCAGCTTACGAGGCAAAGAGACCCAGTACTTC. Translated, it gives CASSSLRGKETQYF.

The chain joins TRBV27 to TRBJ1-5; D is unresolved. Trimming took off 3 bases at V and 4 bases at J, with 4 bases between the two ends. In germline, CDR1 is MNHEY, CDR2 SMNVEV (reference sequence). The CDR3 contains 12 residues. CDR3 sequence: CASSFSNQPQHF. CDR3 bases: TGTGCCAGCAGTTTTAGTAATCAGCCCCAGCATTTT.

This clone was found a few times. V gene TRBV7-2 combines with J gene TRBJ2-7; weak D call: TRBD2 (7 bases). Germline CDR1 SGHTA, CDR2 FQGNSA. Between the trimmed V and J ends, which lost 3 bases and 2 bases, there was a span of 11 bases. The CDR3 consists of 14 residues. Here the CDR3 reads CASSLGAGAYEQYF. The CDR3 bases are TGTGCCAGCAGCTTGGGGGCGGGAGCCTACGAGCAGTACTTC.

The genes are TRBV28 and TRBJ2-3; a possible D gene is TRBD1 (6 bases). This CDR3 comprises 14 residues. The germline V gene has CDR1 MDHEN and CDR2 SYDVKM. V shed 7 bases and J shed 6 bases, with 17 bases lying between them. The CDR3 nucleotides read TGTGCCAGCAAACTTACAGGGCCCCCGGATACGCAGTATTTT. Translated, it gives CASKLTGPPDTQYF.

The chain uses TRBV6-5 and TRBJ1-4, with D possibly matching TRBD1 (6 bases). V lost 0 bases and J 2 bases, leaving 10 bases between the germline ends. Germline assignment: CDR1 MNHEY and CDR2 SVGAGI. The CDR3 covers 16 residues. For the CDR3, the DNA is TGTGCCAGCAGTTACTCATTCAGGGGCACTAATGAAAAACTGTTTTTT. Its protein product is CASSYSFRGTNEKLFF.

V is TRBV11-3 and J is TRBJ1-5; 11 nucleotides match TRBD1. Germline CDR1 reads SGHNT; CDR2 reads YENEEA. This CDR3 contains 16 residues. J was trimmed by 5 bases and V by 5 bases; bases with no gene match: 8. Written as DNA, the CDR3 is TGTGCCAGCAGCCCCGGTGGACAGGGGGCTTATCAGCCCCAGCATTTT. Translating gives CASSPGGQGAYQPQHF.

This rearrangement joins TRBV7-6 to TRBJ2-6; weak D call: TRBD1 (5 bases). The CDR3 covers 15 residues. The V end lost 6 bases, the J end lost 1 base, and 10 bases lay between the germline ends. CDR1 is SGHVS, CDR2 FNYEAQ, per germline. CDR3 sequence (DNA): TGTGCCAGCAGGCCGACAGATTCTGGGGCCAACGTCCTGACTTTC. Translating gives CASRPTDSGANVLTF. The full variable domain, in which reference TRBV7-6 and TRBJ2-6 provide the parts outside the CDR3, is GAGVSQSPRYKVTKRGQDVALRCDPISGHVSLYWYRQALGQGPEFLTYFNYEAQQDKSGLPNDRFSAERPEGSISTLTIQRTEQRDSAMYRCASRPTDSGANVLTFGAGSRLTVL.

The rearrangement uses TRBV7-9 and TRBJ1-2; 9 bases match TRBD1. This CDR3 is 14 amino acids long. The V segment lost 5 bases and the J segment 8 bases; nucleotides outside the gene matches: 9. The germline gives CDR1 SEHNR, CDR2 FQNEAQ (reference sequence). Written as DNA, the CDR3 is TGTGCCAGCAGCCCCAGGGGGACAGGGAGAGGCTACACCTTC. Protein sequence: CASSPRGTGRGYTF.

This chain uses TRBV28 with TRBJ1-2; a possible D gene is TRBD1 (5 bases). The CDR3 is 13 amino acids. Germline values: CDR1 MDHEN, CDR2 SYDVKM. The germline V and J ends were trimmed by 4 bases and 1 base, with 7 bases remaining between them. The DNA of the CDR3 is TGTGCCAGCAGTTCAGACAGTAACTATGGCTACACCTTC. Protein product: CASSSDSNYGYTF.